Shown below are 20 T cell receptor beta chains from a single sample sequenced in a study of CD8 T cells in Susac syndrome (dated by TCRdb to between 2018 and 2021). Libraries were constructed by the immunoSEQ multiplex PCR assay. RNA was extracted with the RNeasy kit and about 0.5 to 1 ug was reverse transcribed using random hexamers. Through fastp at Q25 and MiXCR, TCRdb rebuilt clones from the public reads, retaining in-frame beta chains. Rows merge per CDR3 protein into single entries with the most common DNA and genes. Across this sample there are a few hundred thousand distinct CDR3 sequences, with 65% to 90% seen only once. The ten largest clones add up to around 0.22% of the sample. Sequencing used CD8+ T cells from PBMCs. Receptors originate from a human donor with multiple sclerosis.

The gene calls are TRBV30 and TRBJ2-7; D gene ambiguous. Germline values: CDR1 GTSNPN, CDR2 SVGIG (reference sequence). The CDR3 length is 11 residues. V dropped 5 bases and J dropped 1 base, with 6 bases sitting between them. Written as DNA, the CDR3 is TGTGCCTGGGACGCTTCCTACGAGCAGTACTTC. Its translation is CAWDASYEQYF.

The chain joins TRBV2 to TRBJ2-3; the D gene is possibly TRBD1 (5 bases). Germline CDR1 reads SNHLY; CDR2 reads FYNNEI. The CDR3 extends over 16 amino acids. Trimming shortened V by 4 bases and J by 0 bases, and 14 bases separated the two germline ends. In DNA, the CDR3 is TGTGCCAGCAGTGCGATGGCCAGGGCTAGCACAGATACGCAGTATTTT. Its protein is CASSAMARASTDTQYF.

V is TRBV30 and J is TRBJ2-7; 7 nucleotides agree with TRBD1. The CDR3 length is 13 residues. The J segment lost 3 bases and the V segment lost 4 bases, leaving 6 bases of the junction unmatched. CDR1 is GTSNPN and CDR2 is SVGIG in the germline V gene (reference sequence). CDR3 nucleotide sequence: TGTGCCTGGACGCCAGGGGGTTTCTACGAGCAGTACTTC. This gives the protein CAWTPGGFYEQYF. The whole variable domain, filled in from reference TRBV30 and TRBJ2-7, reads SQTIHQWPATLVQPVGSPLSLECTVEGTSNPNLYWYRQAAGRGLQLLFYSVGIGQISSEVPQNLSASRPQDRQFILSSKKLLLSDSGFYLCAWTPGGFYEQYFGPGTRLTVT.

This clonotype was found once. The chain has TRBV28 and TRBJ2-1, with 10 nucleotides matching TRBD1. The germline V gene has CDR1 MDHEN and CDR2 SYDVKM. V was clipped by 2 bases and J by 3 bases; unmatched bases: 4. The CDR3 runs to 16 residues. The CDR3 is CASSLVGTGDYNEQFF. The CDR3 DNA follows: TGTGCCAGCAGTTTAGTTGGGACAGGGGACTACAATGAGCAGTTCTTC.

The CDR3 DNA is TGTGCCACCAGCAGAGAACTAAGCGGGAGAGATGAGCAGTTCTTC. It translates to CATSRELSGRDEQFF. J is TRBJ2-1 and V is TRBV15; 8 bases agree with TRBD2. Per the germline V gene, CDR1 is LNHNV and CDR2 is YYDKDF (reference sequence). The J segment lost 8 bases and the V segment lost 0 bases, leaving 6 bases of the junction unmatched. This CDR3 has 15 amino acids.

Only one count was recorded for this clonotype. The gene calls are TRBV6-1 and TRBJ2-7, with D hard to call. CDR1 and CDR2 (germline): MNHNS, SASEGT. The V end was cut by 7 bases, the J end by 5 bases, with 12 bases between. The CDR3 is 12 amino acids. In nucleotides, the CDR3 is TGTGCCAGCACTAAGAGGTGGGACGAGCAGTACTTC. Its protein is CASTKRWDEQYF.

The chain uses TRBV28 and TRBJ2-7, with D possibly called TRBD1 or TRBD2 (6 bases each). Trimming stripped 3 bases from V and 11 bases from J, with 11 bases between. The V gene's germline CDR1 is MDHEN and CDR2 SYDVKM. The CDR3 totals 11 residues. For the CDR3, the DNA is TGTGCCAGCAGTTTCTCAGGGGAGGAGTACTTC. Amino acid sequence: CASSFSGEEYF.

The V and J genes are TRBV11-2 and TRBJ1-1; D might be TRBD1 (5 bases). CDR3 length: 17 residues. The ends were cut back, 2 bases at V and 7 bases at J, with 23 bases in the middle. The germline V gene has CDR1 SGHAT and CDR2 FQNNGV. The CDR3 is CASSLPGSGRGRGEAFF. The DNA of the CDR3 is TGTGCCAGCAGCTTACCTGGATCGGGCCGAGGGAGGGGTGAAGCTTTCTTT.

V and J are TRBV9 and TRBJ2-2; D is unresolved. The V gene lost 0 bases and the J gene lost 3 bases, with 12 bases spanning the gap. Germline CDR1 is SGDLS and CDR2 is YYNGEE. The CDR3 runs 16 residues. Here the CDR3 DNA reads TGTGCCAGCAGCGTAGCTCTGGGCGCGGACACCGGGGAGCTGTTTTTT. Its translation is CASSVALGADTGELFF.

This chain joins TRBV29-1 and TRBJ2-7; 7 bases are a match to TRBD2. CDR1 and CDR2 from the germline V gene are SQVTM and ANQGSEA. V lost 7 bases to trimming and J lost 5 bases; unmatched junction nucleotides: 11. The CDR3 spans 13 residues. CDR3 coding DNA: TGCAGCGCGTCGAACGGGGGGAGCCACGAGCAGTACTTC. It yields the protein CSASNGGSHEQYF.

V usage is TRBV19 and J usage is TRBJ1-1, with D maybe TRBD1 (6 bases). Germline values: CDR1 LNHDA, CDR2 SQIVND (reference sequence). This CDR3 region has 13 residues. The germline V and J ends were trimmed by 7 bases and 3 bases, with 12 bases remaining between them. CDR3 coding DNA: TGTGCCAGTAAGGGGGTAGGGTACACTGAAGCTTTCTTT. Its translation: CASKGVGYTEAFF.

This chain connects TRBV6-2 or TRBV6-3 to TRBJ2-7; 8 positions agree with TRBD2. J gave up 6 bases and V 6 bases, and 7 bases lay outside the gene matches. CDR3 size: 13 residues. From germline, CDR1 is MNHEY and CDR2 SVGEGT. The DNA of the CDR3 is TGTGCCAGCAGGTACGGACTAGCCGTCGAGCAGTACTTC. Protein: CASRYGLAVEQYF.

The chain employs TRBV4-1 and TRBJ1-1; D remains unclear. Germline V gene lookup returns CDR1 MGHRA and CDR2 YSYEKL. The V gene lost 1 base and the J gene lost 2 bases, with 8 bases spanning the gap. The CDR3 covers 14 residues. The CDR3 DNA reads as TGCGCCAGCAGCCAAGTAGGGTCCAACACTGAAGCTTTCTTT. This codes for CASSQVGSNTEAFF.

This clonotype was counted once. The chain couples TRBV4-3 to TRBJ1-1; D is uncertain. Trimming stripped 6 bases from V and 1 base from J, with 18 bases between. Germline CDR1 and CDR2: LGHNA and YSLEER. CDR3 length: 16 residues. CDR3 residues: CASSPIEGGPNTEAFF. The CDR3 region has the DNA TGCGCCAGCAGTCCTATTGAGGGCGGGCCGAACACTGAAGCTTTCTTT.

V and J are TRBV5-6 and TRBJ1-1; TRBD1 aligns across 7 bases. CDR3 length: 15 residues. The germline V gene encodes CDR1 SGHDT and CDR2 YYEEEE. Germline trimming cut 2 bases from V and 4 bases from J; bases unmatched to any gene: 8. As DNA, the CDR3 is TGTGCCAGCAGCTTCCTCCGACAGGGCGGCACTGAAGCTTTCTTT. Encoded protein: CASSFLRQGGTEAFF.

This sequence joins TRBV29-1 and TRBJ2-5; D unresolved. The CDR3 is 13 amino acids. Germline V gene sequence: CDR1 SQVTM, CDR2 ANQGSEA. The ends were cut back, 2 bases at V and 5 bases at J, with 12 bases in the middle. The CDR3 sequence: CSVELGFQETQYF. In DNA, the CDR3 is TGCAGCGTTGAATTGGGGTTTCAGGAGACCCAGTACTTC. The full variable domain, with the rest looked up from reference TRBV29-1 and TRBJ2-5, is SAVISQKPSRDICQRGTSLTIQCQVDSQVTMMFWYRQQPGQSLTLIATANQGSEATYESGFVIDKFPISRPNLTFSTLTVSNMSPEDSSIYLCSVELGFQETQYFGPGTRLLVL.

CDR3 protein: CASSEGQGEAFF. CDR3 coding DNA: TGCGCCAGCAGTGAGGGGCAGGGTGAAGCTTTCTTT. The rearrangement links TRBV10-1 to TRBJ1-1, with D maybe TRBD1 (5 bases). There are 12 residues in the CDR3. V was clipped by 2 bases and J by 7 bases, with 8 bases between them. The V gene's germline CDR1 is WNHNN and CDR2 SYGVQD (reference sequence).

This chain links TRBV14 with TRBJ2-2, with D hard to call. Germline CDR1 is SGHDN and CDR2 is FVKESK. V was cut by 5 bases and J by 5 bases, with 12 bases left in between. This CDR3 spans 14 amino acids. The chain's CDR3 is CASSSGPGTGELFF. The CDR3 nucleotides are TGTGCCAGCAGCTCGGGTCCTGGGACCGGGGAGCTGTTTTTT.

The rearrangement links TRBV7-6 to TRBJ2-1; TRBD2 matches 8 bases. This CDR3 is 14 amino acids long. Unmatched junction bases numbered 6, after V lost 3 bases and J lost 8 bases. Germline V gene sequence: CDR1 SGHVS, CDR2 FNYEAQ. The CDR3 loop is CASSFGGRWHEQFF. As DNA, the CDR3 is TGTGCCAGCAGCTTCGGCGGGAGGTGGCATGAGCAGTTCTTC.

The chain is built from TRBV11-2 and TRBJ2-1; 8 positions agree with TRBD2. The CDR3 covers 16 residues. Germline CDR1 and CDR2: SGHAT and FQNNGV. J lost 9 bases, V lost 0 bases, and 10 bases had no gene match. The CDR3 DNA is TGTGCCAGCAGCTTAGACCTCAGAGCGGGGGAGACTGAGCAGTTCTTC. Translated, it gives CASSLDLRAGETEQFF.